The clone carrying this T cell receptor (beta chain) is a singleton in its sample. Antigen specificity is unknown. This specimen comes from a study of graft-versus-host responses after intestinal transplantation. The V gene's germline CDR1 is SGDLS and CDR2 YYNGEE. Unmatched junction bases numbered 8, after V lost 4 bases and J lost 5 bases. The CDR3 is 16 residues long. Whole-study results and caveats: Early post-transplant HvG declines showed an association with peak circulating GvH clone levels.

Libraries were prepared by immunoSEQ multiplex PCR; TCRdb keeps only in-frame clonotypes and omits some of them. The table records fewer than 90,000 clones, roughly 93% of them present only once. The J gene is TRBJ1-4, the V gene TRBV9; 10 bases line up with TRBD1. The sequence came from a human donor who was the organ donor for an intestinal transplant. The sequencing used unstimulated CD4+ T cells sorted from spleen or lymph node cells, collected before transplant. Written as DNA, the CDR3 is TGTGCCAGCAGCATACGACCGGGACAGGGGAATGAAAAACTGTTTTTT. This gives the protein CASSIRPGQGNEKLFF.